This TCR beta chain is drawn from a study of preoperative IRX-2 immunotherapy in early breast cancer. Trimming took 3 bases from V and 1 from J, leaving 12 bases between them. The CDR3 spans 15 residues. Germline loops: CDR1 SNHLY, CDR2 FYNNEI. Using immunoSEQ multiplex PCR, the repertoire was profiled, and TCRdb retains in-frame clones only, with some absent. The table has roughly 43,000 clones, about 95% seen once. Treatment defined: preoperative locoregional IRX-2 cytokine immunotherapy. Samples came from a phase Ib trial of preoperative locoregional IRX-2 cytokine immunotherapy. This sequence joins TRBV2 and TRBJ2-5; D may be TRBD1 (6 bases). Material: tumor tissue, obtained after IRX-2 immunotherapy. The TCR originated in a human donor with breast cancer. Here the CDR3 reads CASSEQGMFQETQYF. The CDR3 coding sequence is TGTGCCAGCAGTGAGCAGGGGATGTTCCAAGAGACCCAGTACTTC.